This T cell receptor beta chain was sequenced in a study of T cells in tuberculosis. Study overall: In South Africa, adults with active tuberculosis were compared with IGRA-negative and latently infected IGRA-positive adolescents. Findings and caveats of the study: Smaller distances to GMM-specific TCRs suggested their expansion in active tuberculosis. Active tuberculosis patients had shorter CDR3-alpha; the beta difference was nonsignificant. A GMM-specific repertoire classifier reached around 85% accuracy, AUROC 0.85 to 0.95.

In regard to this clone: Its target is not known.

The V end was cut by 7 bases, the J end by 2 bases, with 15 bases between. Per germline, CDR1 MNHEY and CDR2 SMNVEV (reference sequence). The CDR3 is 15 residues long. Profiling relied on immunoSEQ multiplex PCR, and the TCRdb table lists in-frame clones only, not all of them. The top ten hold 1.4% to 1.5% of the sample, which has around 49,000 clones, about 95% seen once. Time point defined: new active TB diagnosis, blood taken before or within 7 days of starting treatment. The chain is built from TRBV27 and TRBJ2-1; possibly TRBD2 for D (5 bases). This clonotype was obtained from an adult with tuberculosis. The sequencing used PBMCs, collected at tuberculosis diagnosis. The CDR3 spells CASTPIRRPYNEQFF. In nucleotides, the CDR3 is TGTGCCAGCACCCCAATTCGGAGGCCCTACAATGAGCAGTTCTTC.